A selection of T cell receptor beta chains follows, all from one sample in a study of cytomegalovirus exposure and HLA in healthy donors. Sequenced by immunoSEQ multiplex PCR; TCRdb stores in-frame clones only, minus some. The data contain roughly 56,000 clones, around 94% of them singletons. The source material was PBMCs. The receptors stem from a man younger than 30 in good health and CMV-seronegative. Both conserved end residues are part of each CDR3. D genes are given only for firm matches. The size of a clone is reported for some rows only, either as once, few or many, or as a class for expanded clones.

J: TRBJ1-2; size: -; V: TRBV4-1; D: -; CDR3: CASRFAGGRDYGYTF; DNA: TGCGCCAGCAGATTTGCGGGGGGCAGGGACTATGGCTACACCTTC
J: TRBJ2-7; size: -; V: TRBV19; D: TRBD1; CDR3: CASSTPRQGHYEQYF; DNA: TGTGCCAGTAGTACACCTCGACAGGGACACTACGAGCAGTACTTC
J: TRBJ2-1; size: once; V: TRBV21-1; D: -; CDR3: CASLGTVYNEQFF; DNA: TGTGCCAGCTTGGGGACAGTCTACAATGAGCAGTTCTTC
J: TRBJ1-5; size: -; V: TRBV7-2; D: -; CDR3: CASSRNVVQPQHF; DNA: TGTGCCAGCAGCCGTAATGTTGTTCAGCCCCAGCATTTT
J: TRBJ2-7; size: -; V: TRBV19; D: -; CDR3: CASSIDLNYEQYF; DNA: TGTGCCAGTAGTATAGATCTAAACTACGAGCAGTACTTC
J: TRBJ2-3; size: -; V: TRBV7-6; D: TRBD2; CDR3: CASSLASGSSTDTQYF; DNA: TGTGCCAGCAGCTTAGCTAGCGGGAGCAGCACAGATACGCAGTATTTT
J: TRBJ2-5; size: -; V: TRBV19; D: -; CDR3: CASSITSEETQYF; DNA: TGTGCCAGTAGTATTACTAGTGAAGAGACCCAGTACTTC
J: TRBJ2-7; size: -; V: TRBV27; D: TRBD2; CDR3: CASSPQPAGGPGEQYF; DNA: TGTGCCAGCAGTCCACAACCAGCGGGAGGGCCGGGCGAGCAGTACTTC
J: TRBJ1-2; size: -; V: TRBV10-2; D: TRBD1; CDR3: CASSPGQGVYGYTF; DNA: TGCGCCAGCAGTCCCGGACAGGGCGTGTATGGCTACACCTTC
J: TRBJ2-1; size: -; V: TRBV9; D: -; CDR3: CASSVRGDRLYNEQFF; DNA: TGTGCCAGCAGCGTAAGGGGGGACAGACTATACAATGAGCAGTTCTTC
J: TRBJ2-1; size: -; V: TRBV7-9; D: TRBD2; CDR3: CASSSGGLAGARSEQFF; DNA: TGTGCCAGCAGCTCCGGAGGACTAGCGGGAGCAAGGAGTGAGCAGTTCTTC
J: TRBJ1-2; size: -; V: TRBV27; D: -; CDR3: CASSSLGEARYGYTF; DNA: TGTGCCAGCAGTTCTCTGGGGGAGGCGAGGTATGGCTACACCTTC
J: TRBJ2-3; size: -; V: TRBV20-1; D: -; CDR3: CSATAQGMQYF; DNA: TGCAGTGCTACAGCACAGGGAATGCAGTATTTT
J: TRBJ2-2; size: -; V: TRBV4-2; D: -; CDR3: CASSRHEDGGTTGELFF; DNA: TGTGCCAGCAGCCGTCATGAAGACGGCGGGACCACCGGGGAGCTGTTTTTT
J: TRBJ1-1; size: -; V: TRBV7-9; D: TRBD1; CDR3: CASSPGQEMNTEAFF; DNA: TGTGCCAGCAGCCCCGGACAGGAGATGAACACTGAAGCTTTCTTT
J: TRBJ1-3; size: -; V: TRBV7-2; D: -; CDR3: CASSTDRYSGNTIYF; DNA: TGTGCCAGCAGCACAGACAGGTACTCTGGGAACACCATATATTTT
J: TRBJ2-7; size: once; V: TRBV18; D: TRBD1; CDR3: CASSPGQGPYEQYF; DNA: TGTGCCAGCTCCCCGGGACAGGGGCCATACGAGCAGTACTTC
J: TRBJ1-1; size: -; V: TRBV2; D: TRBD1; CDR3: CASSPGTANTEAFF; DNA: TGTGCCAGCTCACCCGGGACAGCGAACACTGAAGCTTTCTTT
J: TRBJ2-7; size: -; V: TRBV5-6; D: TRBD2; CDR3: CASSLQRERLYEQYF; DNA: TGTGCCAGCAGCCTACAGCGGGAGAGACTCTACGAGCAGTACTTC
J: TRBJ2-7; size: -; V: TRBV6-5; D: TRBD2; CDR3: CASSQGTSGSYEQYF; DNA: TGTGCCAGCAGTCAAGGGACTAGCGGGAGTTACGAGCAGTACTTC
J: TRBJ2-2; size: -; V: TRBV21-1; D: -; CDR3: CASSKARTITGELFF; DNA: TGTGCCAGCAGCAAAGCGAGAACTATCACCGGGGAGCTGTTTTTT
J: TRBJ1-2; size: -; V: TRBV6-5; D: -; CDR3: CASSYSNRGNSYGYTF; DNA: TGTGCCAGCAGTTACTCGAATAGAGGAAACTCCTATGGCTACACCTTC
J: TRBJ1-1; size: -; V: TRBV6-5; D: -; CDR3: CATGPFHNMNTEAFF; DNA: TGTGCCACCGGTCCTTTTCATAATATGAACACTGAAGCTTTCTTT
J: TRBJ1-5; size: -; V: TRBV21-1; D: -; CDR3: CASSLGQVRWPQHF; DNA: TGTGCCAGCAGCTTGGGACAGGTAAGATGGCCCCAGCATTTT
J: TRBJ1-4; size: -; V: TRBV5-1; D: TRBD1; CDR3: CASRTGAGANEKLFF; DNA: TGCGCCAGCAGGACAGGGGCTGGGGCTAATGAAAAACTGTTTTTT
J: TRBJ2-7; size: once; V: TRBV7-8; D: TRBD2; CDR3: CASSLMSSGNSYEQYF; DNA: TGTGCCAGCAGCTTAATGTCAAGCGGGAACTCCTACGAGCAGTACTTC
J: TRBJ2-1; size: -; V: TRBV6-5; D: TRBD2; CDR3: CASSYSSSGRPEQFF; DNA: TGTGCCAGCAGTTACAGCTCCAGCGGGAGACCTGAGCAGTTCTTC
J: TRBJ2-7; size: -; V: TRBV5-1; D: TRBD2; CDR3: CASSFDWSRGLGTFEQYF; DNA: TGCGCCAGCAGCTTTGATTGGAGTAGGGGACTAGGAACCTTCGAGCAGTACTTC
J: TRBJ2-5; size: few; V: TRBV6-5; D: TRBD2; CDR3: CARILAGVDRIHF; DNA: TGTGCCCGTATTCTAGCGGGGGTTGACCGGATTCACTTC
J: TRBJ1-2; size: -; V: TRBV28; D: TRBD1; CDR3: CASSLGDRGGGYTF; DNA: TGTGCCAGCAGTTTAGGAGACAGGGGGGGAGGCTACACCTTC
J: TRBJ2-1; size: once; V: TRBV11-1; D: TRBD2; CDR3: CASSSGGRIPNEQFF; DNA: TGTGCCAGCAGCTCAGGCGGGAGAATCCCCAATGAGCAGTTCTTC
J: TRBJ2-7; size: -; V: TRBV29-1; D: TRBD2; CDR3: CSVGGLAERSSYEQYF; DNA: TGCAGCGTTGGGGGACTAGCGGAAAGGAGCTCCTACGAGCAGTACTTC
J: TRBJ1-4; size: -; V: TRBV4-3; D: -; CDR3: CASSHQGTENEKLFF; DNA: TGCGCCAGCAGCCACCAAGGGACTGAGAATGAAAAACTGTTTTTT
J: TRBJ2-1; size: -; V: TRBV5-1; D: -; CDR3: CASRTGSGDNEQFF; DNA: TGCGCCAGCCGCACTGGCAGCGGTGACAATGAGCAGTTCTTC
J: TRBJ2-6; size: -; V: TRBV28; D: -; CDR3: CASSPTRHPSGANVLTF; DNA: TGTGCCAGCAGTCCCACCCGACACCCCTCTGGGGCCAACGTCCTGACTTTC
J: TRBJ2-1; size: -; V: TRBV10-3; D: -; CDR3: CAIRDNSGGNINEQFF; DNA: TGTGCCATCAGAGATAATAGTGGGGGCAATATTAATGAGCAGTTCTTC
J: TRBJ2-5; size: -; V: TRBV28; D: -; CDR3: CASTGRIHSGQETQYF; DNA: TGTGCCAGCACCGGGAGAATTCATTCGGGGCAAGAGACCCAGTACTTC
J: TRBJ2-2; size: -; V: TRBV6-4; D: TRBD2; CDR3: CASSASGNTGELFF; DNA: TGTGCCAGCAGTGCTAGCGGGAACACCGGGGAGCTGTTTTTT
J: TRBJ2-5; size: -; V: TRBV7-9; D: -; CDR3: CASSQKGRPETQYF; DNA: TGTGCCAGCAGCCAGAAAGGCAGGCCGGAGACCCAGTACTTC
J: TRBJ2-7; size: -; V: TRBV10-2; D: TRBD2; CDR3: CASRSVGLAETYEQYF; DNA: TGCGCCAGCAGATCGGTAGGACTAGCGGAGACCTACGAGCAGTACTTC
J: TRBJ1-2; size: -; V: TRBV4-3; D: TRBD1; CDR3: CASSHEGQADGYTF; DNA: TGCGCCAGCAGCCACGAAGGACAGGCGGATGGCTACACCTTC
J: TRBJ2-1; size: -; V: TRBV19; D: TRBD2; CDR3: CASSPGLARSNEQFF; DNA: TGTGCCAGTAGTCCCGGACTAGCCAGGAGCAATGAGCAGTTCTTC
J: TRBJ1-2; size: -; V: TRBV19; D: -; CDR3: CASSISSGGGYTF; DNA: TGTGCCAGTAGTATTTCTTCGGGGGGCGGCTACACCTTC
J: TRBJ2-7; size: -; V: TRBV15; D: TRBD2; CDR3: CATSFESGGDYEQYF; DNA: TGTGCCACCAGTTTCGAGAGCGGGGGGGACTACGAGCAGTACTTC
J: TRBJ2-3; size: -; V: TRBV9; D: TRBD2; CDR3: CASSVDSLAGADTQYF; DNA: TGTGCCAGCAGCGTAGACAGCCTAGCGGGAGCAGATACGCAGTATTTT
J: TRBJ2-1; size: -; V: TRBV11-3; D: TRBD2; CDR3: CASSRGLAGVAYNEQFF; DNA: TGTGCCAGCAGCCGGGGACTAGCGGGCGTCGCCTACAATGAGCAGTTCTTC
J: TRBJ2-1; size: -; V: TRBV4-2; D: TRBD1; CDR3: CASSRRIRDREVGEQFF; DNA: TGTGCCAGCAGCCGCCGAATCCGGGACAGGGAAGTAGGGGAGCAGTTCTTC
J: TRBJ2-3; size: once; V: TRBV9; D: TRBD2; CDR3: CASSAEDSDSGGRRADTQYF; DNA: TGTGCCAGCAGCGCAGAAGACTCCGACTCTGGCGGGAGAAGGGCAGATACGCAGTATTTT
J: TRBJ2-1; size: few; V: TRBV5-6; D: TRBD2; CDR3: CASSPGLAGAASYNEQFF; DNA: TGTGCCAGCAGCCCCGGACTAGCGGGAGCGGCCTCCTACAATGAGCAGTTCTTC
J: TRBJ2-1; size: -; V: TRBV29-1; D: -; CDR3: CSGRLWRYNEQFF; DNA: TGCAGCGGCCGACTGTGGCGTTACAATGAGCAGTTCTTC
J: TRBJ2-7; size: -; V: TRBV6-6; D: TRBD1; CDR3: CASSNRDRGVEQYF; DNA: TGTGCCAGCAGTAACCGGGACAGGGGGGTCGAGCAGTACTTC
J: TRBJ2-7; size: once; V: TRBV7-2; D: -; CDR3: CASSLFQDSNEQYF; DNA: TGTGCCAGCAGCTTATTTCAGGACAGTAACGAGCAGTACTTC
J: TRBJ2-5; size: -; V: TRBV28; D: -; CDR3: CASSLSSGYQETQYF; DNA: TGTGCCAGCAGTTTGTCTTCGGGGTATCAAGAGACCCAGTACTTC
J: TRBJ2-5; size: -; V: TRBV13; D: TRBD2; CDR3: CASSRGTSRQGTQYF; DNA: TGTGCCAGCAGCCGCGGGACTAGCAGGCAGGGGACCCAGTACTTC
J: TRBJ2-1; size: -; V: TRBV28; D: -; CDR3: CASLAFSYNEQFF; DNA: TGTGCCAGCCTAGCGTTCTCCTACAATGAGCAGTTCTTC
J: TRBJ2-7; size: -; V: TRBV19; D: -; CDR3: CASSVGRLYEQYF; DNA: TGTGCCAGTAGTGTCGGGAGACTCTACGAGCAGTACTTC
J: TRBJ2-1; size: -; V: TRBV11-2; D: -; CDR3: CASSRGLANYNEQFF; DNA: TGTGCCAGCAGCCGGGGCCTAGCGAATTACAATGAGCAGTTCTTC
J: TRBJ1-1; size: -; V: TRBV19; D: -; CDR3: CASSIARNTEAFF; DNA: TGTGCCAGTAGTATCGCCAGAAACACTGAAGCTTTCTTT